The clone carrying this T cell receptor (beta chain) was counted a few times. The sample originates from a study of patients and donors after allogeneic stem cell transplantation. TCRdb fed the RT-PCR reads into MiXCR, producing one record per CDR3 protein. The data hold 800,000 to 1,000,000 distinct CDR3 sequences, with roughly 18% observed a single time. Trimming removed 3 bases at V and 1 base at J, with 6 bases between. Germline-derived CDR1 and CDR2 are LGHDT and YNNKEL (reference sequence). This CDR3 is built from 13 residues. This receptor was identified in a human donor who was either an allogeneic HSCT recipient or a stem cell or donor lymphocyte infusion donor (not recorded which). It is not recorded whose cells these are; they may come from a transplant donor. Sequencing was carried out using blood, either unsorted or a sorted T cell fraction (not recorded which). The rearrangement links TRBV3-1 to TRBJ1-1; D is undetermined. The CDR3 nucleotides read TGTGCCAGCAGCCACACGGGGAACACTGAAGCTTTCTTT. Translated, it gives CASSHTGNTEAFF.